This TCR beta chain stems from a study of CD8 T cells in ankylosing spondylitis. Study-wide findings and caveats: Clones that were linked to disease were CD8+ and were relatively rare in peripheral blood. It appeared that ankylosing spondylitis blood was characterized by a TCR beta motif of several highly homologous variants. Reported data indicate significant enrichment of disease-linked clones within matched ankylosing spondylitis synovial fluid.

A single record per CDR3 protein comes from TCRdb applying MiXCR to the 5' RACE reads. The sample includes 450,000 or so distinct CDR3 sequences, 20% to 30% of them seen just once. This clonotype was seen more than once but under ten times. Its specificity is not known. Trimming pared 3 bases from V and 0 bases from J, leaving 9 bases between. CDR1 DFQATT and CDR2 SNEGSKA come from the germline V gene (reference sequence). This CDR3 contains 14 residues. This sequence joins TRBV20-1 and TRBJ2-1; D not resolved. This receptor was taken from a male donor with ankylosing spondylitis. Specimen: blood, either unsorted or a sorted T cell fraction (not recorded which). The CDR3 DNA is TGCAGTGCTAGTTCTGGCGGCTCCTACAATGAGCAGTTCTTC. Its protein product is CSASSGGSYNEQFF.